Listed below are T cell receptor beta chains from one sample, sequenced in a study of shared clonotypes between healthy human individuals. TCRdb's table, derived via immunoSEQ multiplex PCR, lists solely in-frame clones and lacks some. The sample holds millions of clones; approximately 94% are singletons and the top ten take roughly 1.1%. The sequenced sample consisted of naive CD8+ T cells sorted from blood. The receptors come from a man younger than 35 in good health. Both conserved end residues are part of each CDR3.

V	J	CDR3
TRBV7-9	TRBJ1-4	CASSAAGGDEKLFF
TRBV5-6	TRBJ2-7	CASSIVDMGYEQYF
TRBV2	TRBJ1-1	CATTVGEGEAFF
TRBV11-2	TRBJ2-1	CASSLWQGNEQFF
TRBV5-1	TRBJ1-1	CASSLVPGDEAFF
TRBV27	TRBJ2-7	CASSSPSSGGTYEQYF
TRBV5-6	TRBJ2-7	CASSLRLGQDSYEQYF
TRBV18	TRBJ2-3	CASSPGIRQGADTQYF
TRBV29-1	TRBJ2-1	CSVRLAVPSSYNEQFF
TRBV28	TRBJ2-7	CATGERGGGDEQYF
TRBV5-1	TRBJ2-3	CASSPGLAGGTTDTQYF
TRBV5-1	TRBJ1-2	CASSPGGSYYTF
TRBV13	TRBJ1-2	CASSSPDRGYGYTF
TRBV9	TRBJ2-7	CASSVGGPNYEQYF
TRBV5-4	TRBJ1-4	CASSPDGEVKLFF
TRBV7-6	TRBJ1-1	CASSDPGSNTEAFF
TRBV29-1	TRBJ2-7	CSVEDTGTGYEQYF
TRBV29-1	TRBJ2-1	CSVEGREGLRNEQFF
TRBV4-3	TRBJ2-3	CASSPGGGSTDTQYF